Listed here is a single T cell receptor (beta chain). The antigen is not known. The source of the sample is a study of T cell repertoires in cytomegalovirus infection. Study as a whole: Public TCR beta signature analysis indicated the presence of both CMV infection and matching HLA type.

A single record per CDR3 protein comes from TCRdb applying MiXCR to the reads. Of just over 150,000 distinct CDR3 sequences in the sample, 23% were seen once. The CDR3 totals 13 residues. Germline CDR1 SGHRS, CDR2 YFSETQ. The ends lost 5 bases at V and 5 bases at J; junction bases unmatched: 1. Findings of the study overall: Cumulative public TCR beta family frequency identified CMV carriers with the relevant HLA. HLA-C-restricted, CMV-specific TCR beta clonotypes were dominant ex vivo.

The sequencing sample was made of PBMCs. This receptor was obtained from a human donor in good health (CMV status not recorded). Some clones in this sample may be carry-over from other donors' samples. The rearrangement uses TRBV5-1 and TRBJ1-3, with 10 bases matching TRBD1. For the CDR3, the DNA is TGCGCCAGCAGGGGACAGGGGAGAAACACCATATATTTT. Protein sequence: CASRGQGRNTIYF.